One TCR beta chain is described in this entry. Its cognate antigen is unknown. The junction shows a germline mismatch at one end, possibly a read error. These data originate in a study of CD8+CD57+ T cells in acquired aplastic anemia. Looking at the study overall: 3.2 ug was the average amount of DNA from sorted CD4+ and CD8+ cells. Notes on the study in general: In common between the patients and the controls were around 29 CD8+ CDR3 sequences. In CD8+ cells, Simpson's diversity showed no significant difference between patients and controls.

Patients selected for sequencing had displayed CD8+CD57+ cell expansion by flow cytometry. Using genomic DNA as the template, TCR beta VDJ and CDR3 profiling was carried out. In TCRdb, the reads were re-called with MiXCR into one record per CDR3 protein. The sample carries around 250,000 distinct CDR3 sequences, roughly 80% recorded once. Germline loops: CDR1 SGHTA, CDR2 FQGNSA. The CDR3 has 15 amino acids. Specimen: sorted CD4+, CD8+, or CD8+CD57+ T cells (not recorded which) from PBMCs. The sequence derives from a human donor with aplastic anemia. J is TRBJ1-1 and V is TRBV7-2; the match to TRBD1 covers 8 bases. CDR3 nucleotide sequence: TGTGCCAGCAGTTCAGACAGGACAGGGAACCCCGAAGCCTTCTTT. Protein sequence: CASSSDRTGNPEAFF.